One T cell receptor beta chain is described in this entry. This record belongs to a study of T cell changes during pregnancy in multiple sclerosis. Measured with immunoSEQ multiplex PCR; TCRdb has only the in-frame clones, and not every one. This table holds 55,000 to 70,000 clones, 85% to 95% found once. V trimming: 3 bases; J trimming: 3 bases; junction bases outside the gene matches: 7. The CDR3 covers 15 residues. Germline CDR1 reads SGDLS; CDR2 reads YYNGEE. The V gene is TRBV9, the J gene TRBJ2-7; 9 bases align to TRBD2. The sequenced sample was CD8+ T cells from peripheral blood mononuclear cells, obtained in the third trimester of pregnancy. The clonotype originates from a female donor in good health, enrolled as a control in a pregnancy study. The CDR3 loop reads CASSEASGEFYEQYF. In DNA, the CDR3 is TGTGCCAGCAGCGAGGCTAGCGGGGAATTCTACGAGCAGTACTTC. Full variable domain (rest looked up from reference TRBV9 and TRBJ2-7): DSGVTQTPKHLITATGQRVTLRCSPRSGDLSVYWYQQSLDQGLQFLIQYYNGEERAKGNILERFSAQQFPDLHSELNLSSLELGDSALYFCASSEASGEFYEQYFGPGTRLTVT.